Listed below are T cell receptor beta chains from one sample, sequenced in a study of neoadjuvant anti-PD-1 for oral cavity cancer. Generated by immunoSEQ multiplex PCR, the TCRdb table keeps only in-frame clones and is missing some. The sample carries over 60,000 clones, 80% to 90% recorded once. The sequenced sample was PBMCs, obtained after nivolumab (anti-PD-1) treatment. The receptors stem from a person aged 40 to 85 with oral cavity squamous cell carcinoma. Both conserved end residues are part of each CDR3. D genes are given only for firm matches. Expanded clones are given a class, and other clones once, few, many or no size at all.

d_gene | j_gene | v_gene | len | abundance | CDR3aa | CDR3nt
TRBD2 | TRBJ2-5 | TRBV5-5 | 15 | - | CASSSPRTSGETQYF | TGTGCCAGCAGCTCCCCTAGGACTAGCGGAGAGACCCAGTACTTC
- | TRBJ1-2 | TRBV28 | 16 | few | CACYGGGHGNLYGYTF | TGTGCCTGCTACGGGGGAGGGCACGGGAACCTCTATGGCTACACCTTC
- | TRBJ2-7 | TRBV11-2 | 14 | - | CASSLQGAAYEQYF | TGTGCCAGCAGCTTACAAGGGGCAGCCTACGAGCAGTACTTC
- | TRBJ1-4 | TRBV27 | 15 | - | CASSFRTRGREKLFF | TGTGCCAGCAGTTTCCGAACCAGGGGCCGTGAAAAACTGTTTTTT
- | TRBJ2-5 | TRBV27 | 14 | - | CASSFVDKQETQYF | TGTGCCAGCAGTTTCGTGGACAAACAAGAGACCCAGTACTTC
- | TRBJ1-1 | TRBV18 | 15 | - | CASSPTTVANTEAFF | TGTGCCAGCTCACCAACAACAGTGGCGAACACTGAAGCTTTCTTT
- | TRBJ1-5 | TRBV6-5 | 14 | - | CASSFTGINQPQHF | TGTGCCAGCAGTTTTACAGGGATCAATCAGCCCCAGCATTTT
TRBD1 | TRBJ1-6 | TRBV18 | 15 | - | CASSLGQGGNSPLHF | TGTGCCAGCTCACTAGGACAGGGAGGCAATTCACCCCTCCACTTT
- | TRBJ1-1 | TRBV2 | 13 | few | CASKIRVLTEAFF | TGTGCCAGCAAGATCAGGGTTCTAACGGAAGCTTTCTTT
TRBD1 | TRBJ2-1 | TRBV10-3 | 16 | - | CAISGRGQESGNEQFF | TGTGCCATCAGTGGGAGGGGACAGGAATCGGGCAATGAGCAGTTCTTC
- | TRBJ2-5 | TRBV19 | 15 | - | CASSLWSGGGETQYF | TGTGCCAGTAGTCTTTGGTCTGGCGGCGGAGAGACCCAGTACTTC
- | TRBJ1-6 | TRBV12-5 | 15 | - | CASGLFGLINSPLHF | TGTGCTAGTGGTTTGTTCGGACTTATCAATTCACCCCTCCACTTT
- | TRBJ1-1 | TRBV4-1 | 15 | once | CASSQMTSLNTEAFF | TGCGCCAGCAGCCAAATGACATCACTGAACACTGAAGCTTTCTTT
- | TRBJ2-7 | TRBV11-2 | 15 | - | CASSYLDNASYEQYF | TGTGCCAGCAGCTACCTGGACAACGCTTCCTACGAGCAGTACTTC
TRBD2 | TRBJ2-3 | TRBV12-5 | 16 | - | CASGLVLSGGPWTQYF | TGTGCTAGTGGTTTGGTGCTCTCGGGGGGGCCTTGGACGCAGTATTTT
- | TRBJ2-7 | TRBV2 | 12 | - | CASRGPSYEQYF | TGTGCCAGCAGGGGTCCTTCCTACGAGCAGTACTTC
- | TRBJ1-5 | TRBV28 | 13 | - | CASSLYPDQPQHF | TGTGCCAGCAGTTTATACCCCGATCAGCCCCAGCATTTT
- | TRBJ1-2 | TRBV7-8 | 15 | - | CASSPQEGPQYGYTF | TGTGCCAGCAGCCCCCAGGAGGGCCCCCAATATGGCTACACCTTC
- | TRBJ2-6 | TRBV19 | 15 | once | CASSTGSSGANVLTF | TGTGCCAGTAGTACGGGAAGCTCTGGGGCCAACGTCCTGACTTTC
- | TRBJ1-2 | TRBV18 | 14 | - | CASSRGLGEDGYTF | TGTGCCAGCTCCCGAGGACTGGGGGAGGATGGCTACACCTTC
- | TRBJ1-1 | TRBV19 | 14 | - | CASILRSGATEAFF | TGTGCCAGTATCCTCAGGTCGGGGGCCACTGAAGCTTTCTTT
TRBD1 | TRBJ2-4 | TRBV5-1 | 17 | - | CASSLPGQGAIKNIQYF | TGCGCCAGCAGCCTCCCTGGACAGGGGGCTATCAAAAACATTCAGTACTTC
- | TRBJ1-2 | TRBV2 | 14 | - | CASSEGGLNYGYTF | TGTGCCAGCAGTGAAGGTGGTCTAAACTATGGCTACACCTTC
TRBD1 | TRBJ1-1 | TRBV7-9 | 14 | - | CASRGGQSHTEAFF | TGTGCCAGCAGGGGGGGACAGTCCCACACTGAAGCTTTCTTT
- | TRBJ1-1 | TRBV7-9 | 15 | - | CASSLVGGQNTEAFF | TGTGCCAGCAGCTTAGTCGGCGGCCAGAACACTGAAGCTTTCTTT
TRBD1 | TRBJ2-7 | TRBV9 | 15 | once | CASSAGQGFTYEQYF | TGTGCCAGCAGCGCAGGACAGGGATTCACCTACGAGCAGTACTTC
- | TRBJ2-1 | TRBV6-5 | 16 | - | CASSYSLVRAYNEQFF | TGTGCCAGCAGTTACTCCTTGGTCAGGGCCTACAATGAGCAGTTCTTC
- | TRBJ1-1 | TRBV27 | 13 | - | CASSFGSGTEAFF | TGTGCCAGCAGTTTTGGGTCAGGGACTGAAGCTTTCTTT
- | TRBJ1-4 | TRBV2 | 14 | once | CASSVGGTNEKLFF | TGTGCCAGCAGTGTGGGAGGGACTAATGAAAAACTGTTTTTT
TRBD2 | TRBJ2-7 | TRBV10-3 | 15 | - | CAISVPLAGGYEQYF | TGTGCCATCAGTGTCCCACTAGCGGGAGGCTACGAGCAGTACTTC
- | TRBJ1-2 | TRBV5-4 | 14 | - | CASSLSAGDYGYTF | TGTGCCAGCAGCTTGAGCGCAGGGGACTATGGCTACACCTTC
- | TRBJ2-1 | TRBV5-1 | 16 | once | CASSLDAEGSYNEQFF | TGCGCCAGCAGCTTGGACGCGGAGGGGTCCTACAATGAGCAGTTCTTC
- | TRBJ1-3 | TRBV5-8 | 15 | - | CASSLNRRTGNTIYF | TGTGCCAGCAGCTTGAACCGGCGGACTGGAAACACCATATATTTT
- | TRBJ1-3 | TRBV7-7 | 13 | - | CASRPHSGNTIYF | TGTGCTAGCAGACCCCACTCTGGAAACACCATATATTTT
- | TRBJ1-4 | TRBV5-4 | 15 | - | CASSPWGGGSEKLFF | TGTGCCAGCAGCCCTTGGGGGGGAGGCTCTGAAAAACTGTTTTTT
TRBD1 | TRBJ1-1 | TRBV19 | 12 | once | CATGARDSEAFF | TGTGCCACCGGCGCCCGGGACAGTGAAGCTTTCTTT
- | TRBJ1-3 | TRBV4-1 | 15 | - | CASSPTLGSGNTIYF | TGCGCCAGCAGCCCCACCCTGGGATCTGGAAACACCATATATTTT
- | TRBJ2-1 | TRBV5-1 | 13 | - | CASSPGRNNEQFF | TGCGCCAGCAGCCCCGGACGGAATAATGAGCAGTTCTTC
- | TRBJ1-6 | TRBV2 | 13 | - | CASGPELHSPLHF | TGTGCCAGCGGACCAGAACTGCATTCACCCCTCCACTTT
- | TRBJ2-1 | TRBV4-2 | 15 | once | CASSQASQGRNEQFF | TGTGCCAGCAGCCAAGCTTCTCAGGGGCGCAATGAGCAGTTCTTC
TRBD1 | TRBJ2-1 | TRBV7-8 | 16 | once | CASSITGGAGYNEQFF | TGTGCCAGCAGCATAACAGGGGGCGCGGGGTACAATGAGCAGTTCTTC
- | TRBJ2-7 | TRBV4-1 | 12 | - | CASSHPSYEQYF | TGCGCCAGCAGCCACCCCTCCTACGAGCAGTACTTC
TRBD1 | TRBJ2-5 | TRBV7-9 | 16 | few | CASSRLGTGQGETQYF | TGTGCCAGCAGCCGACTCGGGACAGGGCAAGGAGAGACCCAGTACTTC
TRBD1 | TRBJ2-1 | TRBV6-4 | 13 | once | CASRRTGDNEQFF | TGTGCCAGCAGGAGAACAGGGGACAATGAGCAGTTCTTC
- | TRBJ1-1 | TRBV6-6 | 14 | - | CASSYSPQGTEAFF | TGTGCCAGCAGTTACTCTCCGCAGGGCACTGAAGCTTTCTTT